A single sample gave rise to the 16 T cell receptor beta chains below, sequenced in a study of blood T cell repertoires in COVID-19. Profiling relied on immunoSEQ multiplex PCR, and the TCRdb table lists in-frame clones only, not all of them. This table holds roughly 120,000 clones, 80% found once. Input material: peripheral blood. These receptors were collected from a human donor in a cohort sampled during active or convalescent COVID-19.

The CDR3 DNA is TGTGCCAGCAGCGCAGGGCCGTTTAATTCACCCCTCCACTTT. Protein sequence: CASSAGPFNSPLHF. The chain combines TRBV28 with TRBJ1-6, with D possibly TRBD1 on 5 matching bases. The CDR3 length is 14 residues. V lost 6 bases, J lost 6 bases, and 12 bases lay in between. Germline V gives CDR1 MDHEN, CDR2 SYDVKM.

The V call is TRBV5-1, the J call TRBJ2-3, with a weak D call TRBD2 (5 bases). CDR1 and CDR2 from the germline V gene are SGHRS and YFSETQ. V shed 1 base and J shed 0 bases, with 12 bases lying between them. The CDR3 has 16 amino acids. In nucleotides, the CDR3 is TGCGCCAGCAGCTTGACCCCAGCGGCTAGCACAGATACGCAGTATTTT. Translated, it gives CASSLTPAASTDTQYF.

The chain carries TRBV19 and TRBJ1-5, with 8 positions matching TRBD1. V shed 3 bases, J shed 6 bases, and the junction held 10 bases outside the gene matches. The germline V gene has CDR1 LNHDA and CDR2 SQIVND (reference sequence). CDR3 length equals 16 residues. Written as DNA, the CDR3 is TGTGCCAGTAGTATTCGCGGCTCCCAGGGGGCTCAGCCCCAGCATTTT. It codes for CASSIRGSQGAQPQHF. The whole variable domain, filled in from reference TRBV19 and TRBJ1-5, reads DGGITQSPKYLFRKEGQNVTLSCEQNLNHDAMYWYRQDPGQGLRLIYYSQIVNDFQKGDIAEGYSVSREKKESFPLTVTSAQKNPTAFYLCASSIRGSQGAQPQHFGDGTRLSIL.

The chain recombines TRBV19 with TRBJ2-7, with TRBD1 matching over 8 bases. This CDR3 spans 14 amino acids. V shed 4 bases and J 5 bases; nucleotides not matched to a gene: 7. Germline values: CDR1 LNHDA, CDR2 SQIVND (reference sequence). The DNA for the CDR3 is TGTGCCAGTAGTAATGCAGGGGGCCCCAACGAGCAGTACTTC. It codes for CASSNAGGPNEQYF.

Only a few counts were recorded for this clone. The chain joins TRBV2 to TRBJ1-1; tentatively, D is TRBD1 (5 bases). The CDR3 is 12 residues long. Germline V CDR1 and CDR2: SNHLY, FYNNEI. The V and J ends lost 7 bases and 7 bases respectively, with 13 bases between them. Written as DNA, the CDR3 is TGTGCCAGCACCGAAAGGGGCTTTGAAGCTTTCTTT. Protein: CASTERGFEAFF. Supplemented by reference TRBV2 and TRBJ1-1, the full variable domain reads EPEVTQTPSHQVTQMGQEVILRCVPISNHLYFYWYRQILGQKVEFLVSFYNNEISEKSEIFDDQFSVERPDGSNFTLKIRSTKLEDSAMYFCASTERGFEAFFGQGTRLTVV.

The chain recombines TRBV12-3 or TRBV12-4 with TRBJ1-6; a possible D gene is TRBD1 (6 bases). Trimming left V 5 bases short and J 8 bases short, with 10 bases between. The CDR3 length is 13 residues. CDR3 nucleotide sequence: TGTGCCAGCAGTGGGGGCGGGTATTCACCCCTCCACTTT. Amino acid sequence: CASSGGGYSPLHF.

The V and J genes are TRBV6-4 and TRBJ1-6, with 7 positions matching TRBD1. The CDR3 spans 16 residues. In germline, CDR1 is MRHNA, CDR2 SNTAGT. V shed 10 bases and J 0 bases; nucleotides not matched to a gene: 9. The CDR3 DNA is TGTGCCATTAATGGACAGGTTTCCTCCTATAATTCACCCCTCCACTTT. This gives the protein CAINGQVSSYNSPLHF.

CDR3 in DNA: TGTGCCAGCAGCCAAGATCTTGTCCGGGAACAGTACTTC. As protein: CASSQDLVREQYF. The V call is TRBV14, the J call TRBJ2-7; D is possibly TRBD2 (5 bases). CDR3 length equals 13 residues. The germline gives CDR1 SGHDN, CDR2 FVKESK. V was pared by 0 bases and J by 10 bases, with 13 bases between.

The J gene is TRBJ2-4, the V gene TRBV7-8; D might be TRBD2 (5 bases). The V gene lost 5 bases and the J gene lost 3 bases, with 17 bases spanning the gap. Per the germline V gene, CDR1 is SGHVS and CDR2 is FQNEAQ. The CDR3 has 16 residues. The CDR3 spells CASSISTIEGKNIQYF. The CDR3 bases are TGTGCCAGCAGCATCAGCACCATCGAGGGCAAAAACATTCAGTACTTC.

In this sample, this clone turned up once. V usage is TRBV5-1 and J usage is TRBJ2-6, with 9 positions matching TRBD1. Germline V gene data show CDR1 as SGHRS and CDR2 as YFSETQ. Unmatched junction bases numbered 4, after V lost 2 bases and J lost 1 base. The CDR3 is 17 residues long. The CDR3 sequence is CASSFDRGVSGANVLTF. The CDR3 DNA follows: TGCGCCAGCAGCTTTGACAGGGGGGTTTCTGGGGCCAACGTCCTGACTTTC.

The chain has TRBV9 and TRBJ1-6, with a tentative D call TRBD1 (5 bases). V shed 2 bases and J shed 6 bases, with 12 bases lying between them. The length of the CDR3 is 15 residues. The germline V gene has CDR1 SGDLS and CDR2 YYNGEE. Written as DNA, the CDR3 is TGTGCCAGCAGCGTGGGGCCCATTCTTAATTCACCCCTCCACTTT. Translating it yields CASSVGPILNSPLHF. Drawing the rest from reference TRBV9 and TRBJ1-6, the complete variable domain is DSGVTQTPKHLITATGQRVTLRCSPRSGDLSVYWYQQSLDQGLQFLIQYYNGEERAKGNILERFSAQQFPDLHSELNLSSLELGDSALYFCASSVGPILNSPLHFGNGTRLTVT.

This clone has just one count. The CDR3 DNA reads TGTGCCAGCTCACCAGGGACTAGCGGGGTGTGGGAGTACAATGAGCAGTTCTTC. Protein sequence: CASSPGTSGVWEYNEQFF. V is TRBV18 and J is TRBJ2-1; 13 nucleotides align to TRBD2. With 2 bases clipped from V and 4 bases from J, the junction kept 8 bases outside the gene matches. This CDR3 is 18 amino acids long. Germline CDR1 reads KGHSH; CDR2 reads LQKENI.

V usage is TRBV4-1 and J usage is TRBJ2-7; tentatively, D is TRBD2 (5 bases). This CDR3 contains 17 residues. The germline CDR1 and CDR2 sequences are MGHRA and YSYEKL. V was shortened by 0 bases and J by 1 base, with 16 bases between the two germline ends. CDR3 DNA sequence: TGCGCCAGCAGCCAAGAGGTCGCGGTGGGGAGATCCTACGAGCAGTACTTC. Translated, it gives CASSQEVAVGRSYEQYF.

The chain uses TRBV7-2 and TRBJ1-5; 7 bases map to TRBD1. The CDR3 is 15 residues long. CDR1 and CDR2 (germline): SGHTA, FQGNSA. The V segment lost 6 bases and the J segment 6 bases; nucleotides outside the gene matches: 11. The DNA of the CDR3 is TGTGCCAGCAGTCAGCAGGGGGGCGGTGTTCAGCCCCAGCATTTT. The encoded protein is CASSQQGGGVQPQHF.

This sequence joins TRBV28 and TRBJ1-5; possibly TRBD1 for D (6 bases). The length of the CDR3 is 16 residues. Between the trimmed V and J ends, which lost 6 bases and 3 bases, there was a span of 18 bases. The germline V gene encodes CDR1 MDHEN and CDR2 SYDVKM. The CDR3 here is CASRIRDRFPNQPQHF. The DNA for the CDR3 is TGTGCCAGCAGAATCCGAGACAGGTTCCCCAATCAGCCCCAGCATTTT.

The gene calls are TRBV5-6 and TRBJ2-2, with 12 bases identical to TRBD2. V shed 4 bases and J 7 bases; nucleotides not matched to a gene: 11. Germline V gene data show CDR1 as SGHDT and CDR2 as YYEEEE. The CDR3 is 17 residues long. The CDR3 here is CASSRGGTSGFGGELFF. CDR3 nucleotides: TGTGCCAGCAGCCGTGGTGGGACTAGCGGGTTCGGCGGGGAGCTGTTTTTT. Using reference TRBV5-6 and TRBJ2-2 for the parts outside the CDR3, the full variable domain is DAGVTQSPTHLIKTRGQQVTLRCSPKSGHDTVSWYQQALGQGPQFIFQYYEEEERQRGNFPDRFSGHQFPNYSSELNVNALLLGDSALYLCASSRGGTSGFGGELFFGEGSRLTVL.